These 5 T cell receptor beta chains share one sample of origin, sequenced in a study of Tregs in tolerant kidney transplant recipients. Mixed chimerism was transient after nonmyeloablative marrow transplants from related graft donors. Method: immunoSEQ multiplex PCR; TCRdb's copy keeps in-frame clones and lacks some. The sample data list about 23,000 clones. The sequencing used CD4+ T cells from blood (PBMCs), collected 6 months after the transplant. Every receptor here comes from a human patient who received a combined kidney and bone marrow transplant. Some T cells may be transferred from the graft donor.

With respect to this clone: The read stops 3 residues short of the end of the CDR3; the missing end is completed from the germline J gene. The genes are TRBV7-8 and TRBJ2-7; unclear D gene. V shed 5 bases and J shed 4 bases, with 9 bases lying between them. The CDR3 totals 12 residues. The germline V gene encodes CDR1 SGHVS and CDR2 FQNEAQ. The CDR3 bases that were read are TGTGCCAGCAGCCCCGGTTGGTACGAG. It codes for CASSPGWYE. The CDR3 reads in full as CASSPGWYEQYF.

In regard to this clone: The read finishes 3 residues shy of the CDR3 end, and the germline J gene is used to complete it. V and J are TRBV10-3 and TRBJ1-6, with D possibly matching TRBD1 (5 bases). The V gene's germline CDR1 is ENHRY and CDR2 SYGVKD. Trimming took 0 bases from V and 6 from J, leaving 12 bases between them. The CDR3 totals 16 residues. CDR3 bases read: TGTGCCATCAGTGAGTCAGGAGGGGCCGTTAATTCACCC. This encodes CAISESGGAVNSP. The entire CDR3 sequence reads CAISESGGAVNSPLHF.

About this clone itself: With the read ending 3 residues before the CDR3 end, the germline J gene is used to fill in that end. V usage is TRBV30 and J usage is TRBJ2-6; D call uncertain. The germline V gene has CDR1 GTSNPN and CDR2 SVGIG (reference sequence). V lost 2 bases and J 3 bases, leaving 14 bases between the germline ends. The CDR3 consists of 16 residues. CDR3 bases read: TGTGCCTGGAGTTTTGGGCAGGCCTTTGGGGCCAACGTC. Translated, it gives CAWSFGQAFGANV. The complete CDR3 reads CAWSFGQAFGANVLTF.

By frequency, this clone is medium-sized (0.01 to 0.1%). The observed sequence ends 3 residues before the CDR3 terminus, with the missing tail filled in from the germline J gene. The chain has TRBV28 and TRBJ1-5; TRBD1 might be the D (5 bases). The V end was cut by 2 bases, the J end by 7 bases, with 12 bases between. The CDR3 has 14 amino acids. Per germline, CDR1 MDHEN and CDR2 SYDVKM. The part of the CDR3 DNA that was read is TGTGCCAGCAGTTTAACGCAGGGTTGGCAGCCC. Translated, it gives CASSLTQGWQP. The whole CDR3 protein reads CASSLTQGWQPQHF.

As regards this clone: The read finishes 3 residues shy of the CDR3 end, and the germline J gene is used to complete it. This chain joins TRBV30 and TRBJ2-5; 7 bases fit TRBD2. The J segment lost 1 base and the V segment lost 8 bases, leaving 7 bases of the junction unmatched. This CDR3 has 13 residues. From germline, CDR1 is GTSNPN and CDR2 SVGIG (reference sequence). The DNA read from the CDR3 is TGTGCCGTGGGGGGAGGGCCCCAAGAGACC. Its protein product is CAVGGGPQET. The whole CDR3 region reads CAVGGGPQETQYF. Based on the CDR3 plus reference TRBV30 and TRBJ2-5, the full variable domain is SQTIHQWPATLVQPVGSPLSLECTVEGTSNPNLYWYRQAAGRGLQLLFYSVGIGQISSEVPQNLSASRPQDRQFILSSKKLLLSDSGFYLCAVGGGPQETQYFGPGTRLLVL.